These T cell receptor beta chains were read from a single sample in a study of blood T cell repertoires in COVID-19. Profiled with immunoSEQ multiplex PCR; TCRdb holds only in-frame clones, not every one. The sample lists fewer than 350,000 clones, approximately 91% seen once, with approximately 0.97% in the top ten. The sequenced sample consisted of PBMCs or T cells enriched from blood (not recorded which). The receptors shown here come from a woman aged 25 to 39 who had been exposed to COVID-19. Both conserved end residues are part of each CDR3. Fields, in order: CDR3 protein, CDR3 DNA, CDR3 length, V gene, J gene, clone size, D gene. A D gene is named only where the DNA matches it firmly. Expanded clones get a size class; other rows say once, few or many, or leave the size out.

CDR3: CASSLTSVAQYF
DNA: TGTGCCAGCAGTTTGACTAGCGTGGCCCAGTACTTC
length: 12
V: TRBV28
J: TRBJ2-5
size: NA
D: TRBD2

CDR3: CASSVGSPGWQFF
DNA: TGTGCCAGCAGCGTAGGTAGCCCAGGGTGGCAGTTCTTC
length: 13
V: TRBV9
J: TRBJ2-1
size: NA
D: NA

CDR3: CASSLPGSGYNSPLHF
DNA: TGTGCCAGCAGTTTACCGGGATCCGGCTATAATTCACCCCTCCACTTT
length: 16
V: TRBV28
J: TRBJ1-6
size: NA
D: NA

CDR3: CASSWGLAGDEQFF
DNA: TGTGCCAGCAGCTGGGGACTAGCGGGGGATGAGCAGTTCTTC
length: 14
V: TRBV7-9
J: TRBJ2-1
size: NA
D: TRBD2

CDR3: CASSYPSYGSPLYF
DNA: TGTGCCAGCAGTTACCCTAGCTACGGGAGTCCCCTCTACTTC
length: 14
V: TRBV6-5
J: TRBJ2-5
size: NA
D: NA

CDR3: CASSLSREAADTQYF
DNA: TGTGCCAGCAGTCTCTCGCGGGAGGCGGCAGATACGCAGTATTTT
length: 15
V: TRBV27
J: TRBJ2-3
size: once
D: TRBD2

CDR3: CASSVETSLTDTQYF
DNA: TGTGCCAGCAGTGTCGAGACTAGCTTAACAGATACGCAGTATTTT
length: 15
V: TRBV6-4
J: TRBJ2-3
size: once
D: TRBD2

CDR3: CSVRTGGTEAFF
DNA: TGCAGCGTCAGGACAGGGGGCACTGAAGCTTTCTTT
length: 12
V: TRBV29-1
J: TRBJ1-1
size: NA
D: TRBD1

CDR3: CASGPGGDQPQHF
DNA: TGTGCCAGCGGTCCAGGAGGGGATCAGCCCCAGCATTTT
length: 13
V: TRBV18
J: TRBJ1-5
size: once
D: NA

CDR3: CASCPQLPSYEQYF
DNA: TGTGCCAGCTGCCCCCAACTCCCTTCCTACGAGCAGTACTTC
length: 14
V: TRBV6-5
J: TRBJ2-7
size: NA
D: NA

CDR3: CATSGVGQNTDTQYF
DNA: TGTGCCACCAGTGGGGTCGGACAGAACACAGATACGCAGTATTTT
length: 15
V: TRBV24-1
J: TRBJ2-3
size: NA
D: NA

CDR3: CASSVRTGDFTDTQYF
DNA: TGTGCCAGCAGTGTACGAACGGGAGACTTCACAGATACGCAGTATTTT
length: 16
V: TRBV9
J: TRBJ2-3
size: NA
D: NA

CDR3: CASSPELAPHVAQYF
DNA: TGTGCCAGCAGCCCTGAACTAGCTCCCCACGTTGCCCAGTACTTC
length: 15
V: TRBV9
J: TRBJ2-7
size: NA
D: NA

CDR3: CASSLEGGSGVDTQYF
DNA: TGTGCCAGCAGCTTAGAGGGTGGCAGCGGAGTAGATACGCAGTATTTT
length: 16
V: TRBV7-2
J: TRBJ2-3
size: NA
D: NA

CDR3: CASSPLAGGPTSFF
DNA: TGTGCCAGCAGCCCCCTAGCGGGAGGGCCCACCTCGTTCTTC
length: 14
V: TRBV5-6
J: TRBJ2-1
size: NA
D: TRBD2

CDR3: CASSGDMNTEAFF
DNA: TGTGCCAGCAGTGGGGACATGAACACTGAAGCTTTCTTT
length: 13
V: TRBV27
J: TRBJ1-1
size: NA
D: NA

CDR3: CASSVGLAGSVKATQYF
DNA: TGTGCCAGCAGCGTAGGTCTAGCGGGATCGGTAAAGGCGACCCAGTACTTC
length: 17
V: TRBV9
J: TRBJ2-5
size: NA
D: TRBD2

CDR3: CASSFYTGVSEPQHF
DNA: TGTGCCAGCAGTTTTTATACAGGGGTCTCGGAGCCCCAGCATTTT
length: 15
V: TRBV28
J: TRBJ1-5
size: few
D: TRBD1

CDR3: CASSQDLYGYTF
DNA: TGTGCCAGCAGCCAAGACCTCTATGGCTACACCTTC
length: 12
V: TRBV3-1/TRBV3-2
J: TRBJ1-2
size: NA
D: NA

CDR3: CASSSLTSGRLAGELFF
DNA: TGCGCCAGCAGCTCCTTGACTAGCGGGAGGCTCGCCGGGGAGCTGTTTTTT
length: 17
V: TRBV5-1
J: TRBJ2-2
size: NA
D: TRBD2